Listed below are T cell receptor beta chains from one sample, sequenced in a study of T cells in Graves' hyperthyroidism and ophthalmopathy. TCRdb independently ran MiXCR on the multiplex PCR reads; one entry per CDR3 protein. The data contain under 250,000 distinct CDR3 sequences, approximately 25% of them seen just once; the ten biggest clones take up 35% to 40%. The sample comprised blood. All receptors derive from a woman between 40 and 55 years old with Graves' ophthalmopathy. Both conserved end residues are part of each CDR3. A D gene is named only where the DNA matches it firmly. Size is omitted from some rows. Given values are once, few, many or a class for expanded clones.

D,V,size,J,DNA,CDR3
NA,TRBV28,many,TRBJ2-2,TGTGCCAGCAGTTTAACAGGGCTGAACACCGGGGAGCTGTTTTTT,CASSLTGLNTGELFF
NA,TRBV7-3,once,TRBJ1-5,TGTGCCAGCAGCCTTGACAGCAACAATCAGCCCCAGCATTTT,CASSLDSNNQPQHF
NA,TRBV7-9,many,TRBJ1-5,TGTGCCAGCAGCGAGAACAATCAGCCCCAGCATTTT,CASSENNQPQHF
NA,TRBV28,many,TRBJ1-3,TGTGCCAGCGGGTGGCCGTTCTCTGGAAACACCATATATTTT,CASGWPFSGNTIYF
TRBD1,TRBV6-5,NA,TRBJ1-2,TGTGCCAGCAGTCCTCGACAGGGGGTTACGGGTGGCTACACCTTC,CASSPRQGVTGGYTF
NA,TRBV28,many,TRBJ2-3,TGTGCCAGCAGTTACAGCTCTAGCACAGATACGCAGTATTTT,CASSYSSSTDTQYF
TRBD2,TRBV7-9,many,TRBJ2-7,TGTGCCAGCAGCTCGTCTAGCGGCGAACGAGAGCAGTACTTC,CASSSSSGEREQYF
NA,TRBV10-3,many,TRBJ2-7,TGTGCCATCAGTGTACAAATAAACTCCTACGAGCAGTACTTC,CAISVQINSYEQYF
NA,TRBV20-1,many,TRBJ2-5,TGCAGTGGGCGTTGGGCGTACCAAGAGACCCAGTACTTC,CSGRWAYQETQYF
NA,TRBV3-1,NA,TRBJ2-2,TGTGCCAGCAGCCCCCCGTATCGAACGACCGGGGAGCTGTTTTTT,CASSPPYRTTGELFF
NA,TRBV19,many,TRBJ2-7,TGTGCCAGTAGTCCCCGGCAGGGCCACGAGCAGTACTTC,CASSPRQGHEQYF
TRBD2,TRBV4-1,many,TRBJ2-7,TGCGCCAGCAGCCAAGATTCGGCGGGAGGGCTCGACGAGCAGTACTTC,CASSQDSAGGLDEQYF
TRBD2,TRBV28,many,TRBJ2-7,TGTGCCAGCAGTGCACCCGGGGGGGTTAGCGGGCGGTACGAGCAGTACTTC,CASSAPGGVSGRYEQYF
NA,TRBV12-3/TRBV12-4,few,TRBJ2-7,TGTGCCAGCAGTTTCGGCGGCAGGGCCTCCTACGAGCAGTACTTC,CASSFGGRASYEQYF
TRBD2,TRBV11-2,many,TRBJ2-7,TGTGCCAGCAGCTTAGTAATTTGGGACTACTCCTCCTACGAGCAGTACTTC,CASSLVIWDYSSYEQYF
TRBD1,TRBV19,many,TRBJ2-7,TGTGCCAGTAGTGCCGGGACAGGCCGTTACGAGCAGTACTTC,CASSAGTGRYEQYF
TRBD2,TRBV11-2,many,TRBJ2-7,TGTGCCAGCAGCTTATGGGCTAGCGGGGATTACGAGCAGTACTTC,CASSLWASGDYEQYF
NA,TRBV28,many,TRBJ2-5,TGTGCCAGCAGTTTTCTCCTAGAGACCCAGTACTTC,CASSFLLETQYF
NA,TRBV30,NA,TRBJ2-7,TGTGCCTGGATAGCTCAGCAGCCCTACGAGCAGTACTTC,CAWIAQQPYEQYF
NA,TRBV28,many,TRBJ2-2,TGTGCCAGCCGACCCCAGGGTAACACCGGGGAGCTGTTTTTT,CASRPQGNTGELFF
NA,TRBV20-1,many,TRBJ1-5,TGCAGTGCTAGAGACCCAGGGAGGCAGCCCCAGCATTTT,CSARDPGRQPQHF
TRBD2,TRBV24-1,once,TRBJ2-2,TGTGCCACCAGTGACGGACTAGCGAAGTCCGGGGAGCTGTTTTTT,CATSDGLAKSGELFF
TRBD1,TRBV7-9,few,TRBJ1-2,TGTGCCAGCAGCTCCGGGGACAGTTCCTATGGCTACACCTTC,CASSSGDSSYGYTF
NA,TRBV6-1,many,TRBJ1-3,TGTGCCAGCAGCCCTCAGGTCTACTCTGGAAACACCATATATTTT,CASSPQVYSGNTIYF
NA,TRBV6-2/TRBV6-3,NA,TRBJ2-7,TGTGCCAGCACCACAGCCTACGAGCAGTACTTC,CASTTAYEQYF
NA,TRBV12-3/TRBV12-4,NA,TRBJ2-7,TGTGCCAGCAGTTTAGTCGACAGGTTCGGGCAGTACTTC,CASSLVDRFGQYF
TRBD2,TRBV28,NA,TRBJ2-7,TGTGCCAGCAATGTTAGCGGGAGATGGTTCCACGAGCAGTACTTC,CASNVSGRWFHEQYF
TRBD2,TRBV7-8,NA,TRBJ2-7,TGTGCCAGCAGCTTCGCGGGAGGGCCGGGGAGCGAGCAGTACTTC,CASSFAGGPGSEQYF
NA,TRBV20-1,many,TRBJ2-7,TGCAGTGCTAGCGGAACGGAAAGCTACGAGCAGTACTTC,CSASGTESYEQYF